This T cell receptor (beta chain) appears in the sequencing data of a study of response to subunit inactivated influenza vaccine. TCRdb passed the RT-PCR reads through MiXCR, listing each CDR3 protein once. The sample holds hundreds of thousands of distinct CDR3 sequences, 14% seen once. This CDR3 is 19 amino acids long. Trimming pared 6 bases from V and 0 bases from J, leaving 24 bases between. CDR1 MNHEY and CDR2 SVGEGT come from the germline V gene. Study observations and caveats: With each seasonal influenza vaccination, the authors suggested, few new T cells are recruited.

This clonotype was found many times. Its specificity is unknown. This clonotype originated in a man aged 50 to 59 who received an inactivated influenza vaccine. The sample here was PBMCs from blood, taken 14 to 15 days before vaccination. This chain uses TRBV6-2 or TRBV6-3 with TRBJ2-1, with D perhaps matching TRBD2 (6 bases). CDR3 in DNA: TGTGCCAGCAGGGACTTAGGTAGCGGAGCCCAAAGCTCCTACAATGAGCAGTTCTTC. Translation gives CASRDLGSGAQSSYNEQFF.